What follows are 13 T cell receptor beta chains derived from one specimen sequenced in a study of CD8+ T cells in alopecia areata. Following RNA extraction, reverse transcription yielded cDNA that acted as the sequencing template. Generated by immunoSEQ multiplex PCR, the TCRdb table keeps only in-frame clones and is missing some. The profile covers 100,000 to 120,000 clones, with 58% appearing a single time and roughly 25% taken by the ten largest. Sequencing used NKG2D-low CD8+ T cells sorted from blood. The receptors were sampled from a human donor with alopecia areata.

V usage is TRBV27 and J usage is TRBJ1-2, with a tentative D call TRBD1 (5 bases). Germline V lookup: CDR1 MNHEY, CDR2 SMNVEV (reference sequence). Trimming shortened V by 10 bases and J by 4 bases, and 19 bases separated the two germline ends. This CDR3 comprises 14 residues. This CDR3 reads CATSPGGASYGYTF. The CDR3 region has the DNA TGTGCCACCTCCCCGGGAGGGGCCTCCTATGGCTACACCTTC.

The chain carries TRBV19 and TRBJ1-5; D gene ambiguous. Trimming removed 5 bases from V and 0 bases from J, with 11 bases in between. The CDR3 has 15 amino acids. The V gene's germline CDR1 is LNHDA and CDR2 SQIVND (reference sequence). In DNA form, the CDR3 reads TGTGCCAGTAGTCCCGAAGATTTTAGCAATCAGCCCCAGCATTTT. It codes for CASSPEDFSNQPQHF.

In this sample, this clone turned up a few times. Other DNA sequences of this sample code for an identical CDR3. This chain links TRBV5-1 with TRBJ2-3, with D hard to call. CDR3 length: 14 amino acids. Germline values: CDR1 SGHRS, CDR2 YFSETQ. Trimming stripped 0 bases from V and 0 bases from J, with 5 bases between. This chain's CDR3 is CASSLDQSTDTQYF. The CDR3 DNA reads TGCGCCAGCAGCTTGGACCAGAGCACAGATACGCAGTATTTT. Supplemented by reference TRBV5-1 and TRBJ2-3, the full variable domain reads KAGVTQTPRYLIKTRGQQVTLSCSPISGHRSVSWYQQTPGQGLQFLFEYFSETQRNKGNFPGRFSGRQFSNSRSEMNVSTLELGDSALYLCASSLDQSTDTQYFGPGTRLTVL.

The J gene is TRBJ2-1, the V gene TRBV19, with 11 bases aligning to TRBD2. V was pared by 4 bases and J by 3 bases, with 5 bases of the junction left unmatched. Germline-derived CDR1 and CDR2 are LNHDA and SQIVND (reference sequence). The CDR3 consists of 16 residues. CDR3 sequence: CASSTSSGRDYNEQFF. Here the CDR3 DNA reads TGTGCCAGTAGTACCAGTAGCGGGAGGGACTACAATGAGCAGTTCTTC. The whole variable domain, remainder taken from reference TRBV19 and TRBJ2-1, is DGGITQSPKYLFRKEGQNVTLSCEQNLNHDAMYWYRQDPGQGLRLIYYSQIVNDFQKGDIAEGYSVSREKKESFPLTVTSAQKNPTAFYLCASSTSSGRDYNEQFFGPGTRLTVL.

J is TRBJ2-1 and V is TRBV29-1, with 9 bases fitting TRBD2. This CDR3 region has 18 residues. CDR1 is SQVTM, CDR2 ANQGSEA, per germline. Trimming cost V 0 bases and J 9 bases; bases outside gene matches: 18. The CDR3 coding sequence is TGCAGCGTTGAAGATCGGAGTACTAGCGGGCGGGGGGTGGTTGAGCAGTTCTTC. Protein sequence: CSVEDRSTSGRGVVEQFF.

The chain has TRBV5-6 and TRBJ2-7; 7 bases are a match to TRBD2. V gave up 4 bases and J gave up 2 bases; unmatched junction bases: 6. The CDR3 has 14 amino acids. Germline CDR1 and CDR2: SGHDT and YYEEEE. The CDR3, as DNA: TGTGCCAGCAGCCCCGGACTAGGAGCCTACGAGCAGTACTTC. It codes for CASSPGLGAYEQYF.

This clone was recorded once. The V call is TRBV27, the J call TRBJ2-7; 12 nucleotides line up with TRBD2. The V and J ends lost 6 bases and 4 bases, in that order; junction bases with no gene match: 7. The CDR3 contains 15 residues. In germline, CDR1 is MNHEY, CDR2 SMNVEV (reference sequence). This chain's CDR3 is CASSRLAGEWYEQYF. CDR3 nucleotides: TGTGCCAGCAGCCGACTAGCGGGAGAATGGTACGAGCAGTACTTC.

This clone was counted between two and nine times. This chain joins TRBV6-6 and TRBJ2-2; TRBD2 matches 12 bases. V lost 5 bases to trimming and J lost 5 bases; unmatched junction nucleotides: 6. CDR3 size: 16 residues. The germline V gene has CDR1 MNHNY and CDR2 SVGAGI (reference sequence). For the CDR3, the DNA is TGTGCCAGCAGTCTCGGTCTAGCGGGAGGGACCGGGGAGCTGTTTTTT. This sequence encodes CASSLGLAGGTGELFF.

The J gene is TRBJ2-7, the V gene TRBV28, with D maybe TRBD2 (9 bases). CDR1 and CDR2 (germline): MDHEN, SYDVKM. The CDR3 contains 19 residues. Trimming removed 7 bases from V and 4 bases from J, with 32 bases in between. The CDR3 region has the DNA TGTGCCAGCAATCCGGACAGGGCCATTAAGTCTAGCGGGATGTACGAGCAGTACTTC. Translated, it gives CASNPDRAIKSSGMYEQYF. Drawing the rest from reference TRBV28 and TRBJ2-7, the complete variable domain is DVKVTQSSRYLVKRTGEKVFLECVQDMDHENMFWYRQDPGLGLRLIYFSYDVKMKEKGDIPEGYSVSREKKERFSLILESASTNQTSMYLCASNPDRAIKSSGMYEQYFGPGTRLTVT.

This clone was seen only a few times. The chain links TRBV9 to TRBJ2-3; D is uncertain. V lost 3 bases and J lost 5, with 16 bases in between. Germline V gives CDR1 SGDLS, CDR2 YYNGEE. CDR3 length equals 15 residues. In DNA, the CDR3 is TGTGCCAGCAGCGCCCGCGGCCTGGTAGGAGATACGCAGTATTTT. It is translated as CASSARGLVGDTQYF.

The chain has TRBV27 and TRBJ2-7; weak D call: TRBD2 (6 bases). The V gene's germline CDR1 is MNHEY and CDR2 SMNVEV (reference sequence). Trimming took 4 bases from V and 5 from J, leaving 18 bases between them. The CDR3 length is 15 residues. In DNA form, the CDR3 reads TGTGCCAGCAGTTCCCTCTCTCGGACTAATAACGAGCAGTACTTC. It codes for CASSSLSRTNNEQYF.

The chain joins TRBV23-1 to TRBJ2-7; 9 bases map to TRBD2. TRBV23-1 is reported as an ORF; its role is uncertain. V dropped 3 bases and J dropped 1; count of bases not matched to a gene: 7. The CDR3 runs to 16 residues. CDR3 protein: CASSHRDSGRSYEQYF. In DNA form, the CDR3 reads TGCGCCAGCAGTCACCGCGATAGCGGGAGATCCTACGAGCAGTACTTC.

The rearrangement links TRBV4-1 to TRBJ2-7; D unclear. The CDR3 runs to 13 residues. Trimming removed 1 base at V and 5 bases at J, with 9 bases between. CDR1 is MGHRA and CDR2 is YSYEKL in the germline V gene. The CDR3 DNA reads TGCGCCAGCAGCCAAGTTGGCGCGAACGAGCAGTACTTC. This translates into CASSQVGANEQYF.